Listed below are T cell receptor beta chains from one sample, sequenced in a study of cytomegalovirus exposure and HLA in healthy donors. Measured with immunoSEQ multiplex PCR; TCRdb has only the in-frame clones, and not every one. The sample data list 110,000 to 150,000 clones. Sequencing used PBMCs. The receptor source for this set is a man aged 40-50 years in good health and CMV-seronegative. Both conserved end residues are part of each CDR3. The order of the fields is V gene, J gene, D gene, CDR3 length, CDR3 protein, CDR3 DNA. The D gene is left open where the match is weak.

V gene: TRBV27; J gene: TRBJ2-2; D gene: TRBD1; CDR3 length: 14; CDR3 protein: CASQGTGGSGELFF; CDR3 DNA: TGTGCCAGCCAGGGGACAGGGGGATCCGGGGAGCTGTTTTTT
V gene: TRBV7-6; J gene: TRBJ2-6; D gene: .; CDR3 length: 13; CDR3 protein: CASSPLGANVLTF; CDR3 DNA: TGTGCCAGCAGCCCACTAGGGGCCAACGTCCTGACTTTC
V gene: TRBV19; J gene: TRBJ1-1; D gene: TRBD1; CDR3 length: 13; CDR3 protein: CASTLGTGAEAFF; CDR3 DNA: TGTGCCAGTACTCTCGGGACAGGGGCTGAAGCTTTCTTT
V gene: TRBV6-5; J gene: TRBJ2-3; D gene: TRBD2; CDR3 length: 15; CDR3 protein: CASSYKRGSTDTQYF; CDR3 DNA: TGTGCCAGCAGTTACAAGCGGGGAAGCACAGATACGCAGTATTTT
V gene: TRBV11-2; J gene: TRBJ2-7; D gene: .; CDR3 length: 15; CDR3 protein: CASSLEQSLPGEQYF; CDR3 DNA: TGTGCCAGCAGCTTAGAACAGTCCCTCCCCGGCGAGCAGTACTTC
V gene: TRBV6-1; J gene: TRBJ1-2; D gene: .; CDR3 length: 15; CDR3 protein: CASSESQGGNYGYTF; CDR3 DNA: TGTGCCAGCAGTGAAAGTCAGGGCGGCAACTATGGCTACACCTTC
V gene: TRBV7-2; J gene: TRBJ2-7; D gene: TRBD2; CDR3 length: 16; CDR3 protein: CASSLVASGATYEQYF; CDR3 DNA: TGTGCCAGCAGCTTAGTGGCTAGCGGGGCGACCTACGAGCAGTACTTC
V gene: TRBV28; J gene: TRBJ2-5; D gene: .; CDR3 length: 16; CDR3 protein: CASSFSGGAGQETQYF; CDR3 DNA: TGTGCCAGCAGTTTTAGTGGGGGGGCCGGCCAAGAGACCCAGTACTTC
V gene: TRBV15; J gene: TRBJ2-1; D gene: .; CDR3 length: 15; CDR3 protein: CATSQRHGSYNEQFF; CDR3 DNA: TGTGCCACCAGCCAAAGACATGGCTCGTACAATGAGCAGTTCTTC
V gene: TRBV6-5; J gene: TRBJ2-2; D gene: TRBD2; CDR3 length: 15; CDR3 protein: CASGLAGARRGELFF; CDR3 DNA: TGTGCCAGCGGACTAGCGGGGGCCAGACGGGGGGAGCTGTTTTTT
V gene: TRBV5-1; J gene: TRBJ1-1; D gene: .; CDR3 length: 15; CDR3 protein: CASSLVQGTNTEAFF; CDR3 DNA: TGCGCCAGCAGCTTAGTCCAGGGGACGAACACTGAAGCTTTCTTT
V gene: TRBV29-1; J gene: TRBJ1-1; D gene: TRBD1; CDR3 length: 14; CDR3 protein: CSVEGGQGDTEAFF; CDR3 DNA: TGCAGCGTTGAAGGGGGACAGGGGGACACTGAAGCTTTCTTT
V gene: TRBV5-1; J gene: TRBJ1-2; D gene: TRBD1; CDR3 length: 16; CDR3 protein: CASSFPDRGLNYGYTF; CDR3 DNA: TGCGCCAGCAGCTTCCCCGACAGGGGGTTAAACTATGGCTACACCTTC
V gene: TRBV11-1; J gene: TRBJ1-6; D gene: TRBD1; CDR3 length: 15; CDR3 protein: CASSPRDRGNSPLHF; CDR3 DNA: TGTGCCAGCAGCCCCCGGGACAGGGGAAATTCACCCCTCCACTTT
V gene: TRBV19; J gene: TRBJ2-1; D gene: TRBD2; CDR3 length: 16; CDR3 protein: CASRGLAGGSYNEQFF; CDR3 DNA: TGTGCCAGTAGGGGACTAGCGGGGGGCTCCTACAATGAGCAGTTCTTC
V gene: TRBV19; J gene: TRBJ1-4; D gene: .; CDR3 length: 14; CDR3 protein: CASTTRRGDEKLFF; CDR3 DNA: TGTGCCAGTACCACTAGGCGGGGGGATGAAAAACTGTTTTTT
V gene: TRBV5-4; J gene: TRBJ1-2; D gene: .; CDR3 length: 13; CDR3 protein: CASSLEGGFGYTF; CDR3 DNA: TGTGCCAGCAGCTTGGAAGGGGGATTTGGCTACACCTTC
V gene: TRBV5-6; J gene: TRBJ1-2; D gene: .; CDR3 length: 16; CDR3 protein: CASSFWGVLVGHGYTF; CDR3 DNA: TGTGCCAGCAGCTTTTGGGGGGTTCTGGTTGGCCATGGCTACACCTTC
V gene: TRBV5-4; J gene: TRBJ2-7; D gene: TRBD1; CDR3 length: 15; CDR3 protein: CASSFLGDRGYEQYF; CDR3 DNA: TGTGCCAGCAGCTTTTTAGGGGACAGGGGCTACGAGCAGTACTTC
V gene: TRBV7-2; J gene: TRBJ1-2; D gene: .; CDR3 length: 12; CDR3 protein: CASSLNRVGYTF; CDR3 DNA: TGTGCCAGCAGCTTGAACAGGGTGGGCTACACCTTC
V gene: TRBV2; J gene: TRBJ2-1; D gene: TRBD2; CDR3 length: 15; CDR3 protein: CASSSTSGSYNEQFF; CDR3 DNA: TGTGCCAGCAGTTCAACTAGCGGGAGCTACAATGAGCAGTTCTTC
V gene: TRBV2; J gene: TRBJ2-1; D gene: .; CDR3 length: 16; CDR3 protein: CASSEIVAATYNEQFF; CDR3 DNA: TGTGCCAGCAGTGAAATCGTCGCGGCGACCTACAATGAGCAGTTCTTC
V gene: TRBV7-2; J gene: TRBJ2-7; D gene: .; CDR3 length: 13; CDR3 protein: CASSRTGTYEQYF; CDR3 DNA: TGTGCCAGCAGCCGGACGGGAACCTACGAGCAGTACTTC
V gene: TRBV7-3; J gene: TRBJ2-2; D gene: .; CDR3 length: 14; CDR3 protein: CASSPRQYTGELFF; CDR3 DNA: TGTGCCAGCAGCCCTCGTCAGTACACCGGGGAGCTGTTTTTT
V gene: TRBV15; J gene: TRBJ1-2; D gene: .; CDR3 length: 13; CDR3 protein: CATSALIRYGYTF; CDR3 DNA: TGTGCCACCAGCGCGCTCATTAGATATGGCTACACCTTC
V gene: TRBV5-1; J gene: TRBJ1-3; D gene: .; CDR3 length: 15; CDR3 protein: CASTSGESSGNTIYF; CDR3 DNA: TGCGCCAGCACCTCGGGGGAGAGCTCTGGAAACACCATATATTTT
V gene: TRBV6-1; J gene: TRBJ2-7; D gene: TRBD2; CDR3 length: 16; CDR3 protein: CASSEPAGGSSYEQYF; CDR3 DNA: TGTGCCAGCAGTGAACCAGCGGGGGGGAGCTCCTACGAGCAGTACTTC
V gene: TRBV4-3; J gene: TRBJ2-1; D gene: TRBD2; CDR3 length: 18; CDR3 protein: CASSQDPPSSGGAWEQFF; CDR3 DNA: TGCGCCAGCAGCCAAGATCCACCATCTAGCGGGGGGGCTTGGGAGCAGTTCTTC
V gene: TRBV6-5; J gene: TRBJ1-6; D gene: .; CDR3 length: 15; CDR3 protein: CASSGGGARNSPLHF; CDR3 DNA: TGTGCCAGCAGCGGCGGGGGGGCGCGGAATTCACCCCTCCACTTT
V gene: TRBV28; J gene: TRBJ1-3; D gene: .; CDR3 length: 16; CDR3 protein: CASSSAGLYSGNTIYF; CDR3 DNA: TGTGCCAGCAGTTCGGCAGGCTTATACTCTGGAAACACCATATATTTT
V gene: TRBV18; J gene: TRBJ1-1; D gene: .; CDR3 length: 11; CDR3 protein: CASSLYTEAFF; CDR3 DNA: TGTGCCAGCTCCCTTTACACTGAAGCTTTCTTT
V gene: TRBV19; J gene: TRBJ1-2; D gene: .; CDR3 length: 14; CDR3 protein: CASSTKQGPYGYTF; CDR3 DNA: TGTGCCAGTAGTACAAAACAGGGTCCCTATGGCTACACCTTC
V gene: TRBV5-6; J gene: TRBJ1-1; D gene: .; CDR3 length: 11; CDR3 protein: CASRAGGRAFF; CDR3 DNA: TGTGCCAGCCGGGCGGGGGGCAGGGCTTTCTTT
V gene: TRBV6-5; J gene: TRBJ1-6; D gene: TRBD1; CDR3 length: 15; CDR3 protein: CASSYSGTGNPPLHF; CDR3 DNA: TGTGCCAGCAGTTACTCCGGGACAGGGAACCCACCCCTCCACTTT
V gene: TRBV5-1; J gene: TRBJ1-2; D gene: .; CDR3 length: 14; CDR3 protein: CASSLGPGNYGYTF; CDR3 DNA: TGCGCCAGCAGCTTGGGCCCAGGAAACTATGGCTACACCTTC
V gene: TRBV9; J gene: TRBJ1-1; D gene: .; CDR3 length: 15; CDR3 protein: CASSKTPGANTEAFF; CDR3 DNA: TGTGCCAGCAGCAAGACCCCAGGGGCGAACACTGAAGCTTTCTTT
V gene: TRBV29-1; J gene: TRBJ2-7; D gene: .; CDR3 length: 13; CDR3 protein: CSVEEDRTYEQYF; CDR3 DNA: TGCAGCGTTGAAGAGGACAGAACCTACGAGCAGTACTTC
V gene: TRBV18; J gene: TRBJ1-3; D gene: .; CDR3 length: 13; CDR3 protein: CASPTNLGNTIYF; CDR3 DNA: TGTGCCAGCCCTACCAACTTGGGAAACACCATATATTTT
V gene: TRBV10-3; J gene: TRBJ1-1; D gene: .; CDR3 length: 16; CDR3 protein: CAISESGRRLNTEAFF; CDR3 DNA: TGTGCCATCAGTGAGTCCGGCAGGAGGTTGAACACTGAAGCTTTCTTT
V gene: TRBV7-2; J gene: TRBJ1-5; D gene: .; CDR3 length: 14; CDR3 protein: CASSLDISNQPQHF; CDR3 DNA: TGTGCCAGCAGCTTGGACATTAGCAATCAGCCCCAGCATTTT
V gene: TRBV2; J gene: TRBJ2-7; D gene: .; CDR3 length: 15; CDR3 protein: CASSEVEFAGYEQYF; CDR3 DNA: TGTGCCAGCAGTGAAGTGGAATTCGCGGGCTACGAGCAGTACTTC
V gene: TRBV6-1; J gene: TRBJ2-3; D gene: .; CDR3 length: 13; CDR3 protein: CASSEADSDTQYF; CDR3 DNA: TGTGCCAGCAGTGAAGCGGACAGTGATACGCAGTATTTT
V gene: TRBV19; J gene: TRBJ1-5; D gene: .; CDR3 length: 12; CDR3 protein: CASSQTVQPQHF; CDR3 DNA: TGTGCCAGTAGTCAGACAGTCCAGCCCCAGCATTTT